In its sample, the clone carrying this T cell receptor (beta chain) ranks as medium-sized (0.01 to 0.1%). The antigen is unknown. Time point here: late sampling 161 to 241 days after vaccination in a few convalescent patients. Treatment of the sample: approximately nine-day PBMC culture with coronavirus spike peptide pools or control peptides (ViraFEST assay). The sample originates from a study of vaccination and CD4 T cells after COVID-19. Overall study: A median of 72 days (range 14 to 241) separated dose two from the taking of post-vaccine samples. Culture controls were given either a CEFX pool, an HIV-1 Nef pool, or no peptide.

Sequencing of DNA taken from cultured CD4+ T cells relied on the Oncomine TCR Beta short-read assay. TCRdb called the PCR reads again in MiXCR, with one record for every CDR3 protein. The repertoire holds roughly 24,000 distinct CDR3 sequences, with 30% to 35% as singletons. Sequenced here: CD4+ T cells from blood, cultured in vitro, sampled about 7 months after SARS-CoV-2 vaccination. This clonotype originated in a human donor who had recovered from COVID-19.

Written as DNA, the CDR3 is TGCAGTGCTACCGACAAGAACTATGGCTACACCTTC. Translating it yields CSATDKNYGYTF. The chain recombines TRBV20-1 with TRBJ1-2; D unresolved. The CDR3 spans 12 residues. Trimming left V 4 bases short and J 2 bases short, with 8 bases between. Germline V gene sequence: CDR1 DFQATT, CDR2 SNEGSKA (reference sequence).